The 4 T cell receptor beta chains below all came from one sample that was sequenced in a study of Ad26.COV2.S vaccination and SARS-CoV-2 variants. Assay used: immunoSEQ multiplex PCR; TCRdb lists only in-frame clones, some missing. The sample gives about 460,000 clones, about 88% of which show up once; around 1.8% is in the top ten. The treatment is: roughly 20 received Ad26.COV2.S at low or high dose, single or two shots; 5 received placebo; per-sample allocation not given. Day 63 following the first vaccine or placebo injection was when the samples were taken. Source: peripheral blood, taken in a trial of Ad26.COV2.S vaccine versus placebo. All receptors come from a person aged 18-60 years who received the Ad26.COV2.S COVID-19 vaccine or a placebo.

The rearrangement links TRBV14 to TRBJ2-2; 7 positions agree with TRBD2. The CDR3 has 19 amino acids. Per germline, CDR1 SGHDN and CDR2 FVKESK. With V trimmed by 7 bases and J by 0 bases, 17 bases remained unmatched. CDR3 coding DNA: TGTGCCAGCACCACCGGGACTACGGAGACCTATTCGAACACCGGGGAGCTGTTTTTT. Residues: CASTTGTTETYSNTGELFF.

This rearrangement joins TRBV5-1 to TRBJ2-3; 9 nucleotides agree with TRBD2. The CDR3 runs 14 residues. Trimming at V came to 9 bases and at J to 6 bases, leaving 11 bases not matched to a gene. Looked up from germline, CDR1 is SGHRS and CDR2 is YFSETQ. This CDR3 is CATRRGGPEDTQYF. DNA for the CDR3: TGCGCCACCCGGCGGGGGGGCCCGGAGGATACGCAGTATTTT.

This sequence joins TRBV2 and TRBJ2-7; tentative D call: TRBD2 (6 bases). Germline V gene lookup returns CDR1 SNHLY and CDR2 FYNNEI. The CDR3 length is 14 residues. V was clipped by 7 bases and J by 1 base, with 14 bases between them. CDR3 residues: CASTPVLASYEQYF. The CDR3 DNA reads as TGTGCCAGCACCCCCGTACTAGCTTCCTACGAGCAGTACTTC.

This sequence joins TRBV19 and TRBJ2-1; D unclear. This CDR3 comprises 16 residues. In germline, CDR1 is LNHDA, CDR2 SQIVND (reference sequence). V shed 2 bases and J shed 1 base, with 12 bases lying between them. DNA of the CDR3: TGTGCCAGTAGTATAAAGAGCCGTTCTTCCTACAATGAGCAGTTCTTC. This encodes CASSIKSRSSYNEQFF. Full variable domain (rest looked up from reference TRBV19 and TRBJ2-1): DGGITQSPKYLFRKEGQNVTLSCEQNLNHDAMYWYRQDPGQGLRLIYYSQIVNDFQKGDIAEGYSVSREKKESFPLTVTSAQKNPTAFYLCASSIKSRSSYNEQFFGPGTRLTVL.